The clone carrying this T cell receptor beta chain has just a few counts. This CDR3 has 15 amino acids. V lost 4 bases and J lost 9, with 22 bases in between. Germline CDR1 MNHEY, CDR2 SVGAGI. This sample is drawn from a study of T cells after yellow fever vaccination. TCRdb reanalysed the 5' RACE reads using MiXCR and keeps one entry per CDR3 protein. The data contain fewer than 450,000 distinct CDR3 sequences, 3% to 4.5% of them seen just once; the ten biggest clones take up 20% to 25%. The TCR originated in a man between 18 and 29 years old who received the YFV17D yellow fever vaccine. This chain uses TRBV6-5 with TRBJ2-7, with D possibly TRBD1 on 6 matching bases. Sequencing was performed on PBMCs, taken 5 days after the yellow fever booster vaccination. CDR3 loop: CASSLSIGTFGGQYF. CDR3 coding DNA: TGTGCCAGCAGTTTGTCGATTGGGACATTCGGCGGGCAGTACTTC.